One sample yielded the 29 T cell receptor beta chains listed below, sequenced in a study of OX40 agonist ivuxolimab in advanced cancers. TCRdb's table, derived via immunoSEQ multiplex PCR, lists solely in-frame clones and lacks some. Of 45,000 to 65,000 clones listed, 88% are singletons. The material sequenced was CD4+ or CD8+ T cells sorted from blood, taken in a trial of the OX40 agonist ivuxolimab. The source of these receptors is an adult with an advanced solid tumor such as melanoma, head and neck, liver or kidney cancer.

The rearrangement links TRBV5-4 to TRBJ1-2; D might be TRBD1 (5 bases). Germline V CDR1 and CDR2: SGHNT, YYREEE (reference sequence). This CDR3 comprises 15 residues. The ends were cut back, 3 bases at V and 7 bases at J, with 19 bases in the middle. The DNA of the CDR3 is TGTGCCAGCAGCTCGATAGGGGTCTCTGAGAGTGGCTACACCTTC. It specifies CASSSIGVSESGYTF.

The V gene is TRBV30, the J gene TRBJ1-2; D call uncertain. Trimming left V 0 bases short and J 2 bases short, with 10 bases between. Germline CDR1 GTSNPN, CDR2 SVGIG (reference sequence). The length of the CDR3 is 14 residues. CDR3 protein: CAWSVRLMNYGYTF. The CDR3 bases are TGTGCCTGGAGTGTACGACTAATGAACTATGGCTACACCTTC.

Here the CDR3 reads CASSLGLGNTEAFF. The CDR3 DNA follows: TGTGCCAGCAGCTTAGGCCTGGGGAACACTGAAGCTTTCTTT. The chain employs TRBV7-2 and TRBJ1-1; D ambiguous. The CDR3 sequence is 14 residues long. V was shortened by 1 base and J by 1 base, with 7 bases between the two germline ends. Germline loops: CDR1 SGHTA, CDR2 FQGNSA.

The chain is built from TRBV20-1 and TRBJ2-7; no definite D call. Germline-derived CDR1 and CDR2 are DFQATT and SNEGSKA (reference sequence). Trimming stripped 0 bases from V and 6 bases from J, with 6 bases between. This CDR3 comprises 11 residues. The CDR3 spells CSARDKGEQYF. The CDR3, as DNA: TGCAGTGCTAGAGATAAGGGCGAGCAGTACTTC.

J is TRBJ1-6 and V is TRBV28; 8 positions match TRBD1. Trimming removed 5 bases from V and 6 bases from J; junction bases left unmatched: 6. This CDR3 has 15 amino acids. Looked up from germline, CDR1 is MDHEN and CDR2 is SYDVKM. CDR3 DNA sequence: TGTGCCAGCAGTGTGCAGGGGGCTCCTAATTCACCCCTCCACTTT. Its protein product is CASSVQGAPNSPLHF.

This clone was seen just once. The rearrangement links TRBV25-1 to TRBJ1-2, with D tentatively TRBD1 (5 bases). The CDR3 sequence is 15 residues long. Germline CDR1 reads MGHDK; CDR2 reads SYGVNS. Trimming removed 3 bases at V and 4 bases at J, with 15 bases between. The CDR3 bases are TGTGCCAGCAGTGACCGGAAGGGGAATATCTATGGCTACACCTTC. The encoded protein is CASSDRKGNIYGYTF.

The chain is built from TRBV28 and TRBJ2-5; the D gene is possibly TRBD2 (6 bases). From germline, CDR1 is MDHEN and CDR2 SYDVKM. This CDR3 has 12 amino acids. The DNA for the CDR3 is TGTGCAACACAGACGGGGGTAGAGACCCAGTACTTC. Its protein is CATQTGVETQYF.

The V gene is TRBV27, the J gene TRBJ2-1; D uncertain. The V gene lost 3 bases and the J gene lost 6 bases, with 6 bases spanning the gap. The CDR3 is 12 amino acids. Germline CDR1 is MNHEY and CDR2 is SMNVEV (reference sequence). The chain's CDR3 is CASSFGFNEQFF. DNA of the CDR3: TGTGCCAGCAGTTTCGGGTTCAATGAGCAGTTCTTC.

The V and J genes are TRBV18 and TRBJ1-5; D is uncertain. The CDR3 loop spans 12 amino acids. In germline, CDR1 is KGHSH, CDR2 LQKENI. The V and J ends lost 4 bases and 5 bases respectively, with 6 bases between them. The CDR3 protein is CASSLGDQPQHF. Written as DNA, the CDR3 is TGTGCCAGCTCACTTGGAGATCAGCCCCAGCATTTT.

The chain employs TRBV5-6 and TRBJ1-2, with D possibly TRBD1 on 5 matching bases. V lost 3 bases and J 5 bases, leaving 14 bases between the germline ends. The CDR3 totals 14 residues. Germline V gene data show CDR1 as SGHDT and CDR2 as YYEEEE. The CDR3 loop is CASSSSQGIYGYTF. The CDR3, as DNA: TGTGCCAGCAGCTCCTCCCAGGGAATTTATGGCTACACCTTC.

The rearrangement joins TRBV7-9 to TRBJ1-5, with D maybe TRBD1 (5 bases). CDR3 length: 16 amino acids. V lost 4 bases and J lost 4, with 17 bases in between. Germline CDR1 and CDR2: SEHNR and FQNEAQ (reference sequence). CDR3 coding DNA: TGTGCCAGCAGCTCCGACCCCGACAGACCAAATCAGCCCCAGCATTTT. This codes for CASSSDPDRPNQPQHF.

The chain recombines TRBV2 with TRBJ1-2, with TRBD1 identical over 8 bases. This CDR3 is built from 15 residues. CDR1 is SNHLY, CDR2 FYNNEI, per germline. The trim removed 1 base at V and 4 bases at J, leaving 5 bases unmatched. The CDR3 sequence is CASSEVGQGGYGYTF. The CDR3 nucleotides read TGTGCCAGCAGTGAAGTCGGACAGGGCGGCTATGGCTACACCTTC.

The rearrangement uses TRBV19 and TRBJ1-1; 10 bases match TRBD1. The CDR3 covers 15 residues. Germline trimming cut 8 bases from V and 0 bases from J; bases unmatched to any gene: 6. The germline V gene has CDR1 LNHDA and CDR2 SQIVND (reference sequence). Here the CDR3 reads CASRTGGTMNTEAFF. CDR3 DNA sequence: TGTGCCAGTCGGACAGGGGGTACAATGAACACTGAAGCTTTCTTT. The full variable domain, with the rest looked up from reference TRBV19 and TRBJ1-1, is DGGITQSPKYLFRKEGQNVTLSCEQNLNHDAMYWYRQDPGQGLRLIYYSQIVNDFQKGDIAEGYSVSREKKESFPLTVTSAQKNPTAFYLCASRTGGTMNTEAFFGQGTRLTVV.

In this sample, this clone turned up once. This chain joins TRBV6-1 and TRBJ1-2; TRBD1 matches at 10 bases. The V segment lost 8 bases and the J segment 4 bases; nucleotides outside the gene matches: 10. The CDR3 is made up of 15 amino acids. CDR1 is MNHNS, CDR2 SASEGT, per germline. CDR3 protein: CASGGGQGTPYGYTF. CDR3 nucleotide sequence: TGTGCCAGCGGGGGGGGACAGGGGACGCCCTATGGCTACACCTTC.

The rearrangement links TRBV5-8 to TRBJ2-5, with 9 bases identical to TRBD1. Per germline, CDR1 SGHTS and CDR2 YDEGEE. The V gene end was trimmed by 1 base and the J gene end by 5 bases; junction bases not matched to a gene: 6. This CDR3 has 15 residues. DNA for the CDR3: TGTGCCAGCAGCTTGTCTGGGACAGGGAGGGAGACCCAGTACTTC. Amino acid sequence: CASSLSGTGRETQYF.

The chain uses TRBV6-1 and TRBJ2-5, with D perhaps TRBD2 (6 bases). The CDR3 loop spans 13 amino acids. CDR1 and CDR2 from the germline V gene are MNHNS and SASEGT. Deletions cut 8 bases from V and 7 bases from J, with 17 bases between. CDR3 DNA: TGTGCCAGCCGGGAACTAGCCGTGGGGACCCAGTACTTC. Translating it yields CASRELAVGTQYF.

The chain carries TRBV7-9 and TRBJ2-7; 11 positions match TRBD1. The ends lost 4 bases at V and 6 bases at J; junction bases unmatched: 11. The CDR3 loop spans 16 amino acids. Looked up from germline, CDR1 is SEHNR and CDR2 is FQNEAQ (reference sequence). CDR3 bases: TGTGCCAGCAGCTCGGCCGGGACAGGGGGATTAGGCGAGCAGTACTTC. Protein product: CASSSAGTGGLGEQYF.

The chain has TRBV4-1 and TRBJ2-1; a weak D match, TRBD2 (5 bases). Trimming stripped 4 bases from V and 14 bases from J, with 21 bases between. The CDR3 has 14 amino acids. The germline gives CDR1 MGHRA, CDR2 YSYEKL. Written as DNA, the CDR3 is TGCGCCAGCAGCCCCACCATAGTGTCGGGAATGGAGTTCTTC. It specifies CASSPTIVSGMEFF.

V and J are TRBV7-9 and TRBJ2-3, with 10 bases that match TRBD2. The CDR3 is 17 amino acids. With 5 bases clipped from V and 0 bases from J, the junction kept 8 bases outside the gene matches. The V gene's germline CDR1 is SEHNR and CDR2 FQNEAQ (reference sequence). The DNA for the CDR3 is TGTGCCAGCAGCCCTAAGGGACTAGCGTTTAGCACAGATACGCAGTATTTT. This codes for CASSPKGLAFSTDTQYF.

The V gene is TRBV7-9, the J gene TRBJ2-5; no reliable D call. Germline V gives CDR1 SEHNR, CDR2 FQNEAQ (reference sequence). The CDR3 length is 14 residues. Trimming stripped 0 bases from V and 5 bases from J, with 10 bases between. As DNA, the CDR3 is TGTGCCAGCAGCTTAGCCTCTGCATCCGAGACCCAGTACTTC. The encoded protein is CASSLASASETQYF.

V and J are TRBV6-5 and TRBJ1-2, with D perhaps matching TRBD1 (5 bases). This CDR3 is built from 16 residues. V lost 3 bases to trimming and J lost 4 bases, with 18 bases between them. Germline loops: CDR1 MNHEY, CDR2 SVGAGI. CDR3 protein: CASSYQGRGRFYGYTF. The CDR3 nucleotides read TGTGCCAGCAGTTATCAAGGGCGGGGACGGTTCTATGGCTACACCTTC.

The genes are TRBV11-2 and TRBJ2-1; 14 bases map to TRBD2. The CDR3 covers 17 residues. V lost 5 bases, J lost 6 bases, and 9 bases stayed unmatched. Germline V gene data show CDR1 as SGHAT and CDR2 as FQNNGV. CDR3 DNA sequence: TGTGCCAGCAGCAAGGGACTAGCGGGAGTAGTTTTCAATGAGCAGTTCTTC. It is translated as CASSKGLAGVVFNEQFF.

This sequence joins TRBV15 and TRBJ2-5; TRBD1 is a possible D gene (6 bases). Germline CDR1 reads LNHNV; CDR2 reads YYDKDF (reference sequence). The V end lost 6 bases, the J end lost 4 bases, and 18 bases lay between the germline ends. CDR3 size: 15 residues. Here the CDR3 DNA reads TGTGCCACCAGGAGAACCTCCGGGACAACAGAGACCCAGTACTTC. It codes for CATRRTSGTTETQYF. Full variable domain (missing parts from reference TRBV15 and TRBJ2-5): DAMVIQNPRYQVTQFGKPVTLSCSQTLNHNVMYWYQQKSSQAPKLLFHYYDKDFNNEADTPDNFQSRRPNTSFCFLDIRSPGLGDTAMYLCATRRTSGTTETQYFGPGTRLLVL.

This clone was recorded only once. The chain links TRBV2 to TRBJ2-7, with D unclear. CDR1 SNHLY and CDR2 FYNNEI come from the germline V gene. V lost 7 bases and J lost 0, with 10 bases in between. The CDR3 spans 13 residues. This chain's CDR3 is CASILHPSYEQYF. CDR3 nucleotides: TGTGCCAGCATTCTGCATCCCTCCTACGAGCAGTACTTC.

The CDR3 protein is CASSGGLAVSTDTQYF. As DNA, the CDR3 is TGCGCCAGCAGCGGGGGACTAGCGGTGAGCACAGATACGCAGTATTTT. The rearrangement links TRBV5-1 to TRBJ2-3, with 11 bases fitting TRBD2. Germline loops: CDR1 SGHRS, CDR2 YFSETQ. The CDR3 covers 16 residues. J gave up 0 bases and V 4 bases, and 4 bases lay outside the gene matches.

The chain is built from TRBV5-8 and TRBJ2-2; 10 nucleotides match TRBD2. CDR3 length: 19 amino acids. Germline loops: CDR1 SGHTS, CDR2 YDEGEE. DNA of the CDR3: TGTTCCACCACGGCAGGGGCACTCGGACTAGCGGCGCACACCGGGGAGCTGTTTTTT. It specifies CSTTAGALGLAAHTGELFF.

This clone was observed a few times. V gene TRBV28 combines with J gene TRBJ1-4; D is possibly TRBD1 (5 bases). The CDR3 sequence is 17 residues long. V lost 6 bases, J lost 7 bases, and 24 bases lay in between. The V gene's germline CDR1 is MDHEN and CDR2 SYDVKM. The CDR3 region has the DNA TGTGCCAGCAGGGAACAACGGGGCCGACGCTTGACTGAAAAACTGTTTTTT. Amino acid sequence: CASREQRGRRLTEKLFF.

J is TRBJ2-2 and V is TRBV30; the match to TRBD2 covers 8 bases. J gave up 6 bases and V 0 bases, and 9 bases lay outside the gene matches. CDR3 size: 16 residues. The germline CDR1 and CDR2 sequences are GTSNPN and SVGIG (reference sequence). CDR3 coding DNA: TGTGCCTGGAGTGTACATTTAGCGGGAAGAGCCGGGGAGCTGTTTTTT. The encoded protein is CAWSVHLAGRAGELFF.

V and J are TRBV6-1 and TRBJ2-2, with 8 nucleotides matching TRBD1. The CDR3 runs to 16 residues. CDR1 and CDR2 from the germline V gene are MNHNS and SASEGT. Trimming at V came to 2 bases and at J to 6 bases, leaving 8 bases not matched to a gene. The CDR3 DNA follows: TGTGCCAGCAGTGAATTAGTTGGACAGGGTCCCGGGGAGCTGTTTTTT. Protein product: CASSELVGQGPGELFF.